This T cell receptor beta chain was observed in a study of blood T cell repertoires in COVID-19. This CDR3 is built from 16 residues. V gave up 2 bases and J gave up 2 bases; unmatched junction bases: 4. Germline assignment: CDR1 SGHDN and CDR2 FVKESK. Using immunoSEQ multiplex PCR, the repertoire was profiled, and TCRdb retains in-frame clones only, with some absent. The table lists 97,000 or so clones, approximately 84% of them singletons, with 8% to 13% in the top ten. Sequencing was done on a sample of peripheral blood. This receptor was taken from a man in his sixties or seventies with acute or convalescent COVID-19. The chain couples TRBV14 to TRBJ2-1, with 9 bases that match TRBD1. In nucleotides, the CDR3 is TGTGCCAGCAGCCAACCGGGACAGGGCCCCTACAATGAGCAGTTCTTC. It codes for CASSQPGQGPYNEQFF.